The clone carrying this TCR beta chain appeared many times. Genomic DNA acted as the template from which TCR beta VDJ combination and CDR3 sequence profiling were carried out. TCRdb re-called the reads through MiXCR, storing one row per CDR3 protein. The sample records about 180,000 distinct CDR3 sequences, 40% to 50% being singletons. The data are from a study of CD8+CD57+ T cells in acquired aplastic anemia. Across the whole study: Sorted CD4+ and CD8+ cells yielded DNA averaging roughly 3.3 ug. Mean read depth for CD4+ cells from healthy donors was some 11 million.

Sequenced input: sorted CD4+, CD8+, or CD8+CD57+ T cells (not recorded which) from PBMCs. The receptor was derived from a human donor in good health.

The CDR3 loop reads CASSLRLEGKGGETQYF. For the CDR3, the DNA is TGTGCCAGCAGCTTAAGGCTAGAAGGGAAAGGTGGGGAGACCCAGTACTTC. The chain has TRBV7-2 and TRBJ2-5; D call uncertain. CDR1 and CDR2 from the germline V gene are SGHTA and FQGNSA. The CDR3 is 17 amino acids. V lost 2 bases and J lost 5, with 21 bases in between.